The rows below give T cell receptor beta chains drawn from one sample of a study of T-cell reconstitution after alpha-beta-depleted transplantation in children. TCRdb itself ran the PCR reads through MiXCR, one entry per CDR3 protein. The sample includes some 490,000 distinct CDR3 sequences, around 13% seen only once; the top ten take over 5.5%. Sequenced material: PBMCs from the stem cell graft donor, taken from the stem cell graft. These receptors originate from a human donor who donated a stem cell graft to a child with combined immunodeficiency. The conserved cysteine and the conserved F or W are not part of the CDR3 here.

j_gene: TRBJ1-6; v_gene: TRBV5-1; CDR3aa: ASSFDGPYNSPLH
j_gene: TRBJ1-4; v_gene: TRBV12-3/TRBV12-4; CDR3aa: ASARTREKLF
j_gene: TRBJ2-7; v_gene: TRBV12-3/TRBV12-4; CDR3aa: ASSPRTSGIVEQY
j_gene: TRBJ2-1; v_gene: TRBV7-9; CDR3aa: ASSSDAGTSGENEQF
j_gene: TRBJ1-5; v_gene: TRBV30; CDR3aa: AWSVVRGSVAISNQPQH
j_gene: TRBJ2-1; v_gene: TRBV7-2; CDR3aa: ASSLGQSVNEQF
j_gene: TRBJ2-1; v_gene: TRBV7-9; CDR3aa: ASSPRGRDEQF
j_gene: TRBJ2-5; v_gene: TRBV9; CDR3aa: ASSVSPRGGGGSETQY
j_gene: TRBJ1-5; v_gene: TRBV12-3/TRBV12-4; CDR3aa: ASSFDSNQPQH
j_gene: TRBJ1-5; v_gene: TRBV27; CDR3aa: ASSFLQARGTQH
j_gene: TRBJ2-2; v_gene: TRBV28; CDR3aa: ASSTHQEGGRQNTGELF
j_gene: TRBJ2-7; v_gene: TRBV7-2; CDR3aa: ASSPLGTALSEQY
j_gene: TRBJ2-7; v_gene: TRBV2; CDR3aa: ASSVARTEQY
j_gene: TRBJ2-4; v_gene: TRBV6-6; CDR3aa: ASSFPGIQY
j_gene: TRBJ2-1; v_gene: TRBV12-3/TRBV12-4; CDR3aa: ASSYGVGGGNEQF
j_gene: TRBJ2-1; v_gene: TRBV9; CDR3aa: ASSVHGDNEQF
j_gene: TRBJ1-6; v_gene: TRBV6-1; CDR3aa: ASRALQALGDNSPLH
j_gene: TRBJ1-2; v_gene: TRBV3-1; CDR3aa: ASSQEGQPYGYT
j_gene: TRBJ1-2; v_gene: TRBV2; CDR3aa: ASSHRQRWGYT